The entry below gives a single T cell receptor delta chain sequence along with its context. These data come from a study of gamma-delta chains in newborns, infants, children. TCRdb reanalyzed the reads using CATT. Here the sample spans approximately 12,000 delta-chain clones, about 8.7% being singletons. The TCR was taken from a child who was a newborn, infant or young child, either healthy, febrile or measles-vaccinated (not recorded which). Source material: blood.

The CDR3 DNA is TGTGCCTGTGACACCGTACATTATGCTGGGGATACCCCACCATCCTTCGCCGATAAACTCATCTTT. Amino acid sequence: CACDTVHYAGDTPPSFADKLIF. This chain links TRDV2 with TRDJ1; 8 nucleotides match TRDD3. V dropped 0 bases and J dropped 3; count of bases not matched to a gene: 26. The CDR3 runs to 22 residues. In germline, CDR1 is GEAIGNYY, CDR2 EKD.